Sequencing of this T cell receptor beta chain was carried out in a study of blood T cell repertoires in COVID-19. Study-wide background: Donors in the United States, Italy and Spain gave samples during acute or convalescent COVID-19. T cells, B-cell-depleted T cells, or PBMCs supplied cDNA or gDNA.

Recruited during active infection, patients (from Seattle) were subsequently followed longitudinally. This CDR3 contains 17 residues. V lost 5 bases to trimming and J lost 1 base, with 21 bases between them. Germline V lookup: CDR1 SQVTM, CDR2 ANQGSEA. As originally analysed: Estimation of nucleated cell counts relied on the amplification of reference gene primers. Libraries were prepared by immunoSEQ multiplex PCR; TCRdb keeps only in-frame clonotypes and omits some of them. That table supplies the V and J calls and clone size; D and trimming were determined from the DNA. The data hold 450,000 or so clones, with roughly 89% observed a single time.

This rearrangement joins TRBV29-1 to TRBJ2-1, with a tentative D call TRBD2 (6 bases). Sequencing used peripheral blood. The TCR was taken from a man between 18 and 35 years old with COVID-19, enrolled during active disease. The CDR3 DNA is TGCAGCGTTCGAATTTCAGGTGGTGCGGGATCCTACAATGAGCAGTTCTTC. This gives the protein CSVRISGGAGSYNEQFF.